The rows below give T cell receptor beta chains drawn from one sample of a study of CD8 T cells in ankylosing spondylitis. TCRdb reprocessed the 5' RACE reads with MiXCR, giving one entry per CDR3 protein. The sample lists roughly 90,000 distinct CDR3 sequences; about 8.1% were seen once. Source material: blood, either unsorted or a sorted T cell fraction (not recorded which). The receptor set was obtained from a male donor with ankylosing spondylitis. Both conserved end residues are part of each CDR3. The D gene is left open where the match is weak. Clone size is shown for a subset of rows, as once, few, many or a class of expanded clone.

j_call	d_call	cdr3_length	clone_size	v_call	cdr3_nt	cdr3_aa
TRBJ2-3	.	16	.	TRBV5-1	TGCGCCAGCAGCCCGGACAGACGAGCTAGCACAGATACGCAGTATTTT	CASSPDRRASTDTQYF
TRBJ2-3	.	13	many	TRBV5-1	TGCGCCAGCAGCCCCCACTTCACAGATACGCAGTATTTT	CASSPHFTDTQYF
TRBJ2-7	.	13	few	TRBV20-1	TGCAGTGTTGGCCGGGACTCAGAGTACGAGCAGTACTTC	CSVGRDSEYEQYF
TRBJ2-7	.	16	many	TRBV24-1	TGTGCCACCAGTGATTTTAGAGATCGTTTTTCCTACGAGCAGTACTTC	CATSDFRDRFSYEQYF
TRBJ1-2	.	18	few	TRBV18	TGTGCCAGCTCACCTGCTTCCGCCATAATGTCCCGGGAGGGAGGCTACACCTTC	CASSPASAIMSREGGYTF
TRBJ1-4	.	14	few	TRBV5-1	TGCGCCAGCACCCCTGTGGGGGGGCTTGAAAAACTGTTTTTT	CASTPVGGLEKLFF
TRBJ2-3	TRBD2	16	many	TRBV7-8	TGTGCCAGCAGCTTTGGGACTAGCGTTAGCACAGATACGCAGTATTTT	CASSFGTSVSTDTQYF
TRBJ2-2	TRBD2	17	.	TRBV2	TGTGCCAGCCTCCCTTGGGGACTAGCGGGATACACCGGGGAGCTGTTTTTT	CASLPWGLAGYTGELFF
TRBJ2-4	TRBD2	17	.	TRBV16	TGTGCCAGCAGCCAATCTCCTAGCGGGAGCGCCAAAAACATTCAGTACTTC	CASSQSPSGSAKNIQYF
TRBJ1-5	.	14	many	TRBV6-2/TRBV6-3	TGTGCCAGCAGAGACCCGACGGGCAATCAGCCCCAGCATTTT	CASRDPTGNQPQHF
TRBJ1-5	TRBD1	15	.	TRBV12-3/TRBV12-4	TGTGCCAGCAGTCCTTGGGACAGGGAAAATCAGCCCCAGCATTTT	CASSPWDRENQPQHF
TRBJ2-1	.	15	many	TRBV20-1	TGCAGTGCTCGAGAGGGGGAGAGCTCCTACAATGAGCAGTTCTTC	CSAREGESSYNEQFF
TRBJ2-3	.	17	many	TRBV12-3/TRBV12-4	TGTGCCAGCAGTTTAGCCCCGACAGTTATTAGCACAGATACGCAGTATTTT	CASSLAPTVISTDTQYF
TRBJ2-1	TRBD2	16	.	TRBV6-2/TRBV6-3	TGTGCCAGCAGTTACAGTCCTAGCGGAAGGTACAATGAGCAGTTCTTC	CASSYSPSGRYNEQFF
TRBJ2-1	.	13	.	TRBV4-1	TGCGCCAGCAGCCGAGGGATGGGGAATGAGCAGTTCTTC	CASSRGMGNEQFF
TRBJ2-1	.	15	.	TRBV9	TGTGCCAGCAGCGTAGCCTTGGGGCTAGCTAGTGAGCAGTTCTTC	CASSVALGLASEQFF
TRBJ2-5	.	14	many	TRBV7-9	TGTGCCAGCAGCTTACAGCGGGACCAAGAGACCCAGTACTTC	CASSLQRDQETQYF
TRBJ1-5	.	14	many	TRBV5-6	TGTGCCAGCAGCCCGAGGACAGGCAATCAGCCCCAGCATTTT	CASSPRTGNQPQHF
TRBJ2-1	TRBD2	16	few	TRBV27	TGTGCCAGCAGTTCGGGACTAGCGGGAGGGTACAATGAGCAGTTCTTC	CASSSGLAGGYNEQFF
TRBJ2-7	TRBD1	15	many	TRBV29-1	TGCAGCGTTGAAGCCCCGACAGGGGTCCGGGACGAGCAGTACTTC	CSVEAPTGVRDEQYF
TRBJ2-7	.	14	few	TRBV2	TGTGCCAGCAGTGAAAAAGGGTTAAGCTACGAGCAGTACTTC	CASSEKGLSYEQYF
TRBJ1-1	.	15	.	TRBV6-1	TGTGCCAGCAGTGAAGCGAGGGGGGGGGACACTGAAGCTTTCTTT	CASSEARGGDTEAFF
TRBJ2-5	.	15	.	TRBV10-3	TGTGCCATCAGTGAAGGGAACAGGGTGGGGGAGACCCAGTACTTC	CAISEGNRVGETQYF
TRBJ1-1	.	14	.	TRBV7-9	TGTGCCAGCAGCTTATTAGAAGGTGTCGCTGAAGCTTTCTTT	CASSLLEGVAEAFF
TRBJ1-1	.	15	.	TRBV9	TGTGCCAGCAGCGACGCAGGGTATACTGACACTGAAGCTTTCTTT	CASSDAGYTDTEAFF
TRBJ2-1	.	14	.	TRBV2	TGTGCCAGCAGTTCCAGGAGCTCCTACAATGAGCAGCTCTTC	CASSSRSSYNEQLF
TRBJ2-1	.	12	few	TRBV2	TGTGCCAGCCCCCCGGGGGAAGATGAGCAGTTCTTC	CASPPGEDEQFF
TRBJ2-3	TRBD2	16	few	TRBV5-1	TGCGCCAGCAGCTTGTTAGGAGCGGGAGGGCCAGATACGCAGTATTTT	CASSLLGAGGPDTQYF
TRBJ2-3	TRBD1	15	many	TRBV24-1	TGTGCCACCAGTGATCAGAGACAGGGACCAGATACGCAGTATTTT	CATSDQRQGPDTQYF
TRBJ2-6	.	14	few	TRBV6-1	TGTGCCAGCGGATCAGTCTCTGGGGCCAACGTCCTGACTTTC	CASGSVSGANVLTF
TRBJ2-7	TRBD1	13	.	TRBV10-2	TGCGCCAGCGCATCCGGGACAGGGGTTGAGCAGTACTTC	CASASGTGVEQYF
TRBJ1-1	.	15	.	TRBV2	TGTGCCAGCAGTGAATCGCGGGCCGGGGGCACTGAAGCTTTCTTT	CASSESRAGGTEAFF
TRBJ2-2	.	16	many	TRBV24-1	TGTGCCACCAGTGATTTGGGAGGGGCGAACACCGGGGAGCTGTTTTTT	CATSDLGGANTGELFF
TRBJ2-5	.	14	.	TRBV24-1	TGTGCCACCAGTGCCCAGGGGAGACAAGAGACCCAGTACTTC	CATSAQGRQETQYF
TRBJ2-3	.	14	.	TRBV7-9	TGTGCCTCTCTTCCGGATCGAGGCACAGATACGCAGTATTTT	CASLPDRGTDTQYF
TRBJ1-1	.	15	few	TRBV7-9	TGTGCCAGCACCTTCGGTCCGGACGGGAACACTGAAGCTTTCTTT	CASTFGPDGNTEAFF
TRBJ2-1	TRBD2	18	many	TRBV2	TGTGCCAGCAGTGTAACTACTGGACTAGCGGGAGTATTAAATGAGCAGTTCTTC	CASSVTTGLAGVLNEQFF
TRBJ2-7	TRBD1	19	.	TRBV29-1	TGCAGCGTTGAAGGGGAACAGGGGGCAACGACGGTATTTAACGGCGAGCAGTACTTC	CSVEGEQGATTVFNGEQYF
TRBJ2-7	.	12	many	TRBV29-1	TGCAGCGTTGGGGACGTTTCCTACGAGCAGTACTTC	CSVGDVSYEQYF
TRBJ2-1	TRBD2	14	many	TRBV7-8	TGTGCCAGCAGCTACGGGACTAGGGAGAATGAGCAGTTCTTC	CASSYGTRENEQFF
TRBJ1-5	.	15	few	TRBV27	TGTGCCAGCAGCTTAGGGACTGCTGGAAATCAGCCCCAGCATTTT	CASSLGTAGNQPQHF
TRBJ2-1	TRBD2	14	many	TRBV12-5	TGTGCTAGTGGTTCGGGGGGCTCCTACAATGAGCAGTTCTTC	CASGSGGSYNEQFF
TRBJ2-1	TRBD2	19	.	TRBV24-1	TGTGCCACCAGTGATTTTCGACTAGCGGGAGGGTCTTACTACAATGAGCAGTTCTTC	CATSDFRLAGGSYYNEQFF
TRBJ1-2	.	12	.	TRBV5-6	TGTGCCAGCAGCTTTACAGGGTATGGCTACACCTTC	CASSFTGYGYTF
TRBJ2-1	TRBD2	16	few	TRBV7-8	TGTGCCAGCAGCTTGGCTAGCGGGAGGGTCAACAATGAGCAGTTCTTC	CASSLASGRVNNEQFF
TRBJ2-1	.	14	few	TRBV7-8	TGTGCCAGCAGCTCCCCGGACTACTACAATGAGCAGTTCTTC	CASSSPDYYNEQFF
TRBJ2-5	.	14	.	TRBV7-2	TGTGCCAGCAGGCCTCGTATGGGTGGAGAGACCCAGTACTTC	CASRPRMGGETQYF
TRBJ2-1	TRBD2	17	many	TRBV13	TGTGCCAGCAGCTCGGCCCAGACTAGCGGGCTCCTCAATGAGCAGTTCTTC	CASSSAQTSGLLNEQFF
TRBJ1-5	.	14	.	TRBV6-1	TGTGCCAGCAGTGTCCGGGCCGGCAATCAGCCCCAGCATTTT	CASSVRAGNQPQHF
TRBJ2-1	.	11	few	TRBV20-1	TGCAGTGCTACGGACAGAAGTGAGCAGTTCTTC	CSATDRSEQFF
TRBJ2-5	TRBD2	16	few	TRBV4-1	TGCGCCAGCAGCCCCGGGGGGAGGCCCTACCAAGAGACCCAGTACTTC	CASSPGGRPYQETQYF
TRBJ2-7	TRBD1	17	.	TRBV4-1	TGCGCCAGCAGCCAAGGGACGGGACAGGGTGGTCTCATCGAGCAGTACTTC	CASSQGTGQGGLIEQYF